These 5 T cell receptor beta chains were all obtained from the same sample, sequenced in a study of T-cell reconstitution after alpha-beta-depleted transplantation in children. Preparation of the TCRbeta library used unique molecular identifiers. Via MiXCR, TCRdb re-called the PCR reads, giving one row per CDR3 protein. The sample includes some 600,000 distinct CDR3 sequences, 10% to 15% seen only once; the top ten take 2% to 2.5%. The source was PBMCs, mostly from graft donor cells, collected 360 days after TCRalphabeta/CD19-depleted stem cell transplant. Receptor source: a male patient under 18 who had a stem cell transplant for acute myeloid leukemia, so the T cells may come from the graft donor.

This sequence joins TRBV6-1 and TRBJ2-1, with 11 positions matching TRBD2. In germline, CDR1 is MNHNS, CDR2 SASEGT. J gave up 6 bases and V 4 bases, and 5 bases lay outside the gene matches. This CDR3 has 15 residues. The CDR3 DNA follows: TGTGCCAGCAGTGTGGGGCTAGCGGGAGGCAATGAGCAGTTCTTC. As protein: CASSVGLAGGNEQFF.

This clonotype has ten or more counts. The chain is built from TRBV5-1 and TRBJ2-5, with D unresolved. V was pared by 1 base and J by 1 base, with 11 bases between. Germline V gene lookup returns CDR1 SGHRS and CDR2 YFSETQ. CDR3 length: 15 residues. The CDR3 DNA follows: TGCGCCAGCAGCTTGACCCTGGCGTTCCAAGAGACCCAGTACTTC. It encodes CASSLTLAFQETQYF.

The rearrangement uses TRBV4-3 and TRBJ2-7; D call uncertain. Germline CDR1 and CDR2: LGHNA and YSLEER. The CDR3 has 15 residues. The V end was cut by 5 bases, the J end by 7 bases, with 21 bases between. The CDR3 region has the DNA TGCGCCAGCAGCTTTTACGGCCTCGCCAGGAAGGAGCAGTACTTC. The encoded protein is CASSFYGLARKEQYF.

This clonotype was counted a few times. This chain joins TRBV29-1 and TRBJ2-7, with D unclear. CDR3 length: 13 amino acids. The germline CDR1 and CDR2 sequences are SQVTM and ANQGSEA. V was shortened by 2 bases and J by 0 bases, with 8 bases between the two germline ends. The CDR3 loop is CSVELGRSYEQYF. The CDR3 DNA follows: TGCAGCGTTGAACTGGGCCGCTCCTACGAGCAGTACTTC.

This clonotype was observed many times. The V and J genes are TRBV9 and TRBJ2-1; TRBD2 is a possible D gene (6 bases). V dropped 2 bases and J dropped 0 bases, with 9 bases sitting between them. From germline, CDR1 is SGDLS and CDR2 YYNGEE. This CDR3 is 15 amino acids long. The CDR3 sequence: CASSVLAFSYNEQFF. CDR3 sequence (DNA): TGTGCCAGCAGCGTTCTAGCGTTCTCCTACAATGAGCAGTTCTTC.